One T cell receptor (beta chain) is described in this entry. The data were taken from a study of blood T cell repertoires in COVID-19. Germline CDR1 and CDR2: MNHEY and SMNVEV (reference sequence). The CDR3 is 14 residues long. V was pared by 6 bases and J by 8 bases, with 8 bases of the junction left unmatched. The protocol was immunoSEQ multiplex PCR, while the TCRdb copy is restricted to in-frame clones and leaves out a portion. Among a few hundred thousand clones listed, about 89% were seen once. The clonotype was recovered from a woman between 50 and 59 years old with acute or convalescent COVID-19. This chain links TRBV27 with TRBJ1-4; TRBD1 matches at 8 bases. The source material was peripheral blood. The CDR3 is CASRPDRGKEKLFF. The DNA for the CDR3 is TGTGCCAGCAGACCCGACAGGGGAAAAGAAAAACTGTTTTTT.